These 22 T cell receptor beta chains were all obtained from the same sample, sequenced in a study of blood T cell repertoires in COVID-19. Produced via immunoSEQ multiplex PCR; TCRdb's table is partial and in-frame only. This sample has about 280,000 clones; roughly 85% occur once, and the top ten carry 2.5% to 3.5%. Sequencing input: peripheral blood. The receptors originated from a woman in her 30s with active or convalescent COVID-19.

The genes are TRBV14 and TRBJ1-3; D unclear. The V gene's germline CDR1 is SGHDN and CDR2 FVKESK. The CDR3 has 16 residues. The ends were cut back, 1 base at V and 4 bases at J, with 14 bases in the middle. The chain's CDR3 is CASSQVVGASGNTIYF. The CDR3 DNA reads TGTGCCAGCAGCCAAGTGGTGGGCGCGTCGGGAAACACCATATATTTT.

This chain joins TRBV28 and TRBJ1-3, with 7 bases that match TRBD1. Trimming cost V 0 bases and J 4 bases; bases outside gene matches: 9. The CDR3 is 17 amino acids. Germline V CDR1 and CDR2: MDHEN, SYDVKM. CDR3 loop: CASSLWPGGLAGNTIYF. The CDR3 DNA follows: TGTGCCAGCAGTTTATGGCCAGGGGGGTTAGCCGGAAACACCATATATTTT.

The V call is TRBV7-3, the J call TRBJ1-3; 7 bases align to TRBD1. From germline, CDR1 is SGHTA and CDR2 FQGTGA. This CDR3 spans 17 amino acids. The trim removed 4 bases at V and 2 bases at J, leaving 11 bases unmatched. CDR3 region: CASSSTGRQGTGNTIYF. The DNA of the CDR3 is TGTGCCAGCAGCTCCACCGGCCGACAGGGTACTGGAAACACCATATATTTT.

This chain links TRBV7-9 with TRBJ2-7; a possible D gene is TRBD2 (5 bases). CDR3 length: 16 amino acids. CDR1 and CDR2 from the germline V gene are SEHNR and FQNEAQ (reference sequence). V gave up 0 bases and J gave up 1 base, with 13 bases separating them. CDR3 bases: TGTGCCAGCAGCTTAGCGATCGGAGGTAAATCCTACGAGCAGTACTTC. Its protein is CASSLAIGGKSYEQYF.

Only a few counts were recorded for this clone. The gene calls are TRBV15 and TRBJ1-4, with TRBD1 matching 10 bases. Germline trimming cut 6 bases from V and 5 bases from J; bases unmatched to any gene: 3. CDR3 length: 14 amino acids. CDR1 and CDR2 from the germline V gene are LNHNV and YYDKDF (reference sequence). CDR3 nucleotide sequence: TGTGCCACCAGTAAGGGACAGGGGAATGAAAAACTGTTTTTT. Translating it yields CATSKGQGNEKLFF.

The gene calls are TRBV5-4 and TRBJ2-3; 7 nucleotides line up with TRBD1. Trimming took 2 bases from V and 3 from J; bases not matched to a gene: 3. The CDR3 contains 14 residues. The germline CDR1 and CDR2 sequences are SGHNT and YYREEE (reference sequence). The CDR3, as DNA: TGTGCCAGCAGCTTTTACAGGGGAACAGATACGCAGTATTTT. Its translation is CASSFYRGTDTQYF. Based on the CDR3 plus reference TRBV5-4 and TRBJ2-3, the full variable domain is ETGVTQSPTHLIKTRGQQVTLRCSSQSGHNTVSWYQQALGQGPQFIFQYYREEENGRGNFPPRFSGLQFPNYSSELNVNALELDDSALYLCASSFYRGTDTQYFGPGTRLTVL.

The chain combines TRBV4-3 with TRBJ2-2, with D tentatively TRBD2 (5 bases). CDR3 size: 14 residues. V was shortened by 1 base and J by 4 bases, with 7 bases between the two germline ends. Germline lookup yields CDR1 LGHNA and CDR2 YSLEER. The CDR3 loop reads CASSQGGSTGELFF. The CDR3 DNA is TGCGCCAGCAGCCAAGGAGGGAGCACCGGGGAGCTGTTTTTT.

The chain couples TRBV28 to TRBJ2-5, with a possible D match to TRBD1 (5 bases). V lost 2 bases to trimming and J lost 0 bases, with 13 bases between them. Germline-derived CDR1 and CDR2 are MDHEN and SYDVKM. The CDR3 has 16 residues. The CDR3 region is CASSLRGLAYQETQYF. In DNA, the CDR3 is TGTGCCAGCAGTTTAAGGGGTCTTGCGTACCAAGAGACCCAGTACTTC.

The chain is built from TRBV6-5 and TRBJ1-2; D not resolved. Germline V lookup: CDR1 MNHEY, CDR2 SVGAGI. V was pared by 6 bases and J by 6 bases, with 14 bases between. This CDR3 region has 13 residues. The CDR3 nucleotides read TGTGCCAGCAGCCCGGACTGGGCGGATGGCTACACCTTC. Translating gives CASSPDWADGYTF.

The rearrangement joins TRBV5-4 to TRBJ2-1; 10 nucleotides agree with TRBD2. The V and J ends lost 5 bases and 0 bases, in that order; junction bases with no gene match: 5. The germline gives CDR1 SGHNT, CDR2 YYREEE (reference sequence). The CDR3 sequence is 16 residues long. CDR3 bases: TGTGCCAGCAGTTTTCCTAGCGGGGGCTCCTACAATGAGCAGTTCTTC. Its translation is CASSFPSGGSYNEQFF.

The chain recombines TRBV6-4 with TRBJ1-6; possibly TRBD1 for D (5 bases). V was pared by 4 bases and J by 7 bases, with 11 bases between. The germline gives CDR1 MRHNA, CDR2 SNTAGT. The CDR3 sequence is 14 residues long. Here the CDR3 reads CASSADSLNSPLHF. For the CDR3, the DNA is TGTGCCAGCAGTGCCGACAGTCTGAATTCACCCCTCCACTTT.

The rearrangement joins TRBV4-1 to TRBJ2-3; no clear D. Germline CDR1 is MGHRA and CDR2 is YSYEKL. V was trimmed by 2 bases and J by 2 bases, leaving 5 bases between them. This CDR3 is 13 amino acids long. CDR3 sequence reads: CASSQPYTDTQYF. In DNA form, the CDR3 reads TGCGCCAGCAGCCAACCTTACACAGATACGCAGTATTTT.

Written as DNA, the CDR3 is TGTGCCAGCAGTCCCGGGGGGGGCCCCTACGAGCAGTACTTC. As protein: CASSPGGGPYEQYF. The chain recombines TRBV27 with TRBJ2-7; the match to TRBD2 covers 8 bases. V shed 5 bases, J shed 2 bases, and the junction held 5 bases outside the gene matches. Germline V gene lookup returns CDR1 MNHEY and CDR2 SMNVEV (reference sequence). There are 14 residues in the CDR3.

The V gene is TRBV4-3, the J gene TRBJ2-3, with TRBD2 as a possible D gene (6 bases). The CDR3 consists of 17 residues. Germline CDR1 reads LGHNA; CDR2 reads YSLEER. The V and J ends lost 0 bases and 6 bases respectively, with 19 bases between them. The chain's CDR3 is CASSQDEPGLASDTQYF. The CDR3 nucleotides read TGCGCCAGCAGCCAAGATGAGCCGGGGCTAGCGAGTGATACGCAGTATTTT.

CDR3 sequence reads: CASSPLGGALTGELFF. CDR3 nucleotide sequence: TGTGCCAGCAGCCCCCTAGGGGGGGCCCTCACCGGGGAGCTGTTTTTT. This chain links TRBV7-8 with TRBJ2-2, with D perhaps matching TRBD2 (7 bases). Looked up from germline, CDR1 is SGHVS and CDR2 is FQNEAQ. Trimming took off 5 bases at V and 4 bases at J, with 17 bases between the two ends. CDR3 length: 16 amino acids.

This clone was counted a few times. The V call is TRBV7-8, the J call TRBJ2-5; D may be TRBD2 (6 bases). V was shortened by 4 bases and J by 7 bases, with 13 bases between the two germline ends. Looked up from germline, CDR1 is SGHVS and CDR2 is FQNEAQ. The CDR3 length is 13 residues. The CDR3 DNA follows: TGTGCCAGCAGCTCAGTTGGCGGGGCGACCCAGTACTTC. Amino acids: CASSSVGGATQYF.

The gene calls are TRBV27 and TRBJ1-3; 10 nucleotides align to TRBD1. The germline CDR1 and CDR2 sequences are MNHEY and SMNVEV (reference sequence). The CDR3 has 15 amino acids. After removal of 3 bases from V and 2 bases from J, the junction contained 1 base not matched to a gene. The DNA of the CDR3 is TGTGCCAGCAGTTTGGACAGGGGGACTGGAAACACCATATATTTT. This encodes CASSLDRGTGNTIYF.

The rearrangement joins TRBV9 to TRBJ1-1; TRBD1 might be the D (6 bases). Trimming left V 4 bases short and J 4 bases short, with 11 bases between. The CDR3 loop spans 13 amino acids. The germline gives CDR1 SGDLS, CDR2 YYNGEE. The CDR3 here is CASSLQGSTEAFF. CDR3 bases: TGTGCCAGCAGCCTACAGGGATCCACTGAAGCTTTCTTT.

The chain recombines TRBV9 with TRBJ1-1; D gene unclear. The CDR3 covers 14 residues. The germline V and J ends were trimmed by 4 bases and 1 base, with 11 bases remaining between them. Germline CDR1 is SGDLS and CDR2 is YYNGEE. As DNA, the CDR3 is TGTGCCAGCAGCCTCCCCGGTGGGAACACTGAAGCTTTCTTT. This codes for CASSLPGGNTEAFF.

The V gene is TRBV27, the J gene TRBJ2-2; a possible D gene is TRBD1 (6 bases). The CDR3 length is 16 residues. The ends were cut back, 4 bases at V and 3 bases at J, with 15 bases in the middle. Germline V gene lookup returns CDR1 MNHEY and CDR2 SMNVEV (reference sequence). CDR3 sequence: CASSSLGRGYTGELFF. The DNA of the CDR3 is TGTGCCAGCAGTTCCCTGGGCAGGGGATACACCGGGGAGCTGTTTTTT.

The V call is TRBV19, the J call TRBJ2-2; 10 bases line up with TRBD2. The V and J ends lost 4 bases and 3 bases, in that order; junction bases with no gene match: 8. Per the germline V gene, CDR1 is LNHDA and CDR2 is SQIVND (reference sequence). The CDR3 totals 17 residues. The CDR3 protein is CASSTLSGGRDTGELFF. CDR3 DNA sequence: TGTGCCAGTAGTACCCTTAGCGGGGGGCGAGACACCGGGGAGCTGTTTTTT.

The chain links TRBV19 to TRBJ1-3; no definite D call. V lost 9 bases to trimming and J lost 0 bases, with 9 bases between them. The CDR3 contains 13 residues. Germline V gene lookup returns CDR1 LNHDA and CDR2 SQIVND (reference sequence). CDR3 DNA sequence: TGTGCCAGGCCAGAATACTCTGGAAACACCATATATTTT. Amino acid sequence: CARPEYSGNTIYF.